Described below is a single TCR beta chain sequence and its context. The data stem from a study of blood T cell repertoires in COVID-19. Across the study: Whether acute or convalescent, the COVID-19 samples came from the United States, Italy and Spain. Sample material is recorded as cDNA or gDNA derived from T cells, B-cell-depleted T cells, or PBMCs.

Under the authors' procedure: For nucleated cells, counts were estimated from reference gene primer amplification. Some clones are missing from TCRdb's copy, which holds only in-frame ones; the method was immunoSEQ multiplex PCR. The V and J calls and clone size are taken from that table; D and trimming were inferred from the DNA. The profile shows 200,000 to 250,000 clones, approximately 86% of them singletons. The TCR comes from a woman older than 75 with active or convalescent COVID-19. The specimen sequenced was peripheral blood.

CDR3 bases: TGTGCCAGCAGCCCACCGGACGAGGGGGACTATGGCTACACCTTC. Amino acid sequence: CASSPPDEGDYGYTF. The rearrangement links TRBV7-9 to TRBJ1-2; weak D call: TRBD1 (6 bases). Germline CDR1 is SEHNR and CDR2 is FQNEAQ (reference sequence). The CDR3 sequence is 15 residues long. The V and J ends lost 5 bases and 3 bases respectively, with 16 bases between them.